The clone carrying this T cell receptor beta chain was detected a few times. Between the trimmed V and J ends, which lost 3 bases and 6 bases, there was a span of 9 bases. The CDR3 length is 14 residues. The data originate from a study of T-cell memory formation after mild COVID-19. The authors produced TCR alpha and TCR beta cDNA libraries with sample barcodes and UMIs by 5'RACE using constant-segment primers. Using its own MiXCR run on the 5' RACE reads, TCRdb lists one record per CDR3 protein. The sample holds around 250,000 distinct CDR3 sequences, over 15% seen once. The sample taken for sequencing was PBMCs or a T cell subset sorted from them (not recorded which). The clonotype comes from a man aged 18 to 30 who had mild COVID-19 (a few samples of this study predate the infection). Cell type and time point are not known. The rearrangement links TRBV12-3 or TRBV12-4 to TRBJ1-6, with D possibly TRBD1 on 5 matching bases. Here the CDR3 DNA reads TGTGCCAGCAGTTTCGGGGGATTTAATTCACCCCTCCACTTT. It codes for CASSFGGFNSPLHF.